This is a list of T cell receptor beta chains from one sample in a study of shared clonotypes between healthy human individuals. Profiling relied on immunoSEQ multiplex PCR, and the TCRdb table lists in-frame clones only, not all of them. This sample carries about 2,500,000 clones, 85% to 95% of them seen once, and the ten largest clones take under 0.15%. The sample comprised naive CD4+ T cells sorted from blood. The receptors here all came from a man between 18 and 29 years old in good health. The CDR3 runs from the conserved cysteine through the conserved F or W. The order of the fields is D gene, J gene, clone size, V gene, CDR3 DNA, CDR3 protein. A D gene is named only where the DNA matches it firmly. Size values are once, few and many counts, or a class for expanded clones, and some rows have none.

TRBD1 | TRBJ2-7 | . | TRBV7-8 | TGTGCCAGCACTAAGGGAGAGAGACAGGGCTCCTACGAGCAGTACTTC | CASTKGERQGSYEQYF
TRBD1 | TRBJ2-1 | . | TRBV9 | TGTGCCAGCAGCAGTCGGGACAGGGGGTACAATGAGCAGTTCTTC | CASSSRDRGYNEQFF
TRBD2 | TRBJ2-2 | . | TRBV7-2 | TGTGCCAGCAGCCCGCTGGGGGGGGTTAACACCGGGGAGCTGTTTTTT | CASSPLGGVNTGELFF
TRBD1 | TRBJ2-3 | . | TRBV5-1 | TGCGCCAGCAGCTTGGAGGGACAGGGCAACACAGATACGCAGTATTTT | CASSLEGQGNTDTQYF
TRBD1 | TRBJ2-4 | . | TRBV5-1 | TGCGCCAGCAGCGGGCTAGGACAGGGAAAAGCCAAAAACATTCAGTACTTC | CASSGLGQGKAKNIQYF
. | TRBJ1-6 | few | TRBV2 | TGTGCCAGCAGTGCCCTTCACTCCAATTCACCCCTCCACTTT | CASSALHSNSPLHF
. | TRBJ1-1 | . | TRBV6-1 | TGTGCCAGCACCCGGATAGGACAGAACACTGAAGCTTTCTTT | CASTRIGQNTEAFF
. | TRBJ1-1 | . | TRBV30 | TGTGCCTGGAGTTTAGGAGGGGGAGCTTTCTTT | CAWSLGGGAFF
TRBD1 | TRBJ2-7 | . | TRBV19 | TGTGCCAGTAGTATGGGGGACAGAGGCTCCTACGAGCAGTACTTC | CASSMGDRGSYEQYF
. | TRBJ1-5 | . | TRBV6-1 | TGTGCCACACTCGGACAGATCAATCAGCCCCAGCATTTT | CATLGQINQPQHF
TRBD2 | TRBJ2-7 | . | TRBV7-9 | TGTGCCAGCAGCAGAGATCCCGGGGGGAGCGAGCAGTACTTC | CASSRDPGGSEQYF
. | TRBJ2-1 | once | TRBV6-6 | TGTGCCAGCACCCGCGAATGGGGATCCTTTGAGCAGTTCTTC | CASTREWGSFEQFF
. | TRBJ2-1 | . | TRBV19 | TGTGCCAGTAGTAGGGGGAGAGCGATTGAGCAGTTCTTC | CASSRGRAIEQFF
. | TRBJ2-1 | . | TRBV5-1 | TGCGCCAGCAGCTTGCCTGGACTGGACTACAATGAGCAGTTCTTC | CASSLPGLDYNEQFF
. | TRBJ1-4 | . | TRBV5-1 | TGCGCCAGCAGCTGGGCACCGGGTACAACTAATGAAAAACTGTTTTTT | CASSWAPGTTNEKLFF
TRBD1 | TRBJ2-7 | . | TRBV5-6 | TGTGCCAGCAGCCCGGACACCGGGACAGGGGGTAGCGAGCAGTACTTC | CASSPDTGTGGSEQYF
. | TRBJ1-3 | . | TRBV27 | TGTGCCAGCAGGATAGGGGGGAACTCTGGAAACACCATATATTTT | CASRIGGNSGNTIYF
. | TRBJ2-1 | . | TRBV5-4 | TGTGCCAGCAGCTTGGAGTGGTGGCTCACACACCGGAACTCCTACAATGAGCAGTTCTTC | CASSLEWWLTHRNSYNEQFF
. | TRBJ2-4 | . | TRBV2 | TGTGCCAGCAGTGAATACCCCACAGGGTTAAGTTCCCTAGCCAAAAACATTCAGTACTTC | CASSEYPTGLSSLAKNIQYF
. | TRBJ2-7 | . | TRBV25-1 | TGTGCCAGCAGTGCCCTCCTGAAGACAGGTGGCCAGGAGCAGTACTTC | CASSALLKTGGQEQYF
. | TRBJ1-1 | . | TRBV19 | TGTGCCAGTAGTAGGGTTGACAACCAAGGGCGTACTGAAGCTTTCTTT | CASSRVDNQGRTEAFF
TRBD1 | TRBJ2-1 | . | TRBV11-1 | TGTGCCAGCAGCTTTCACAGGGGGTCCTACAATGAGCAGTTCTTC | CASSFHRGSYNEQFF
TRBD2 | TRBJ2-5 | . | TRBV7-2 | TGTGCCAGCAGCTTATCGGGACTAGCGGGAGGGAAAGAGACCCAGTACTTC | CASSLSGLAGGKETQYF
. | TRBJ2-5 | . | TRBV5-1 | TGCGCCAGCCAGGACTATTTCCAGGGACAAAACAAGAAGGAGACCCAGTACTTC | CASQDYFQGQNKKETQYF
TRBD1 | TRBJ2-6 | . | TRBV5-1 | TGCGCCAGCAGCTTGGCCGCAGGGGGCTCTGGGGCCAACGTCCTGACTTTC | CASSLAAGGSGANVLTF
TRBD2 | TRBJ2-2 | . | TRBV18 | TGTGCCAGCTCACCCTTACTAGCGGTGAAGAACACCGGGGAGCTGTTTTTT | CASSPLLAVKNTGELFF
TRBD1 | TRBJ2-3 | . | TRBV11-2 | TGTGCCAGCAGCCCACAGGGACAGGCCACAGATACGCAGTATTTT | CASSPQGQATDTQYF
. | TRBJ2-3 | once | TRBV19 | TGTGCCAGTAGTATAGATTCGGGTACAGATACGCAGTATTTT | CASSIDSGTDTQYF
. | TRBJ2-3 | . | TRBV28 | TGTGCCAGCAGTCTAACAGGGATACTTAGCACAGATACGCAGTATTTT | CASSLTGILSTDTQYF
. | TRBJ2-4 | . | TRBV13 | TGTGCCAGCAGCTCTCTAAACCGGGGGAGCATTCAGTACTTC | CASSSLNRGSIQYF
. | TRBJ1-1 | once | TRBV6-6 | TGTGCCAGCCTGGGAGCTGGCATGAACACTGAAGCTTTCTTT | CASLGAGMNTEAFF
. | TRBJ1-2 | . | TRBV10-3 | TGTGCCATCAGTCAGGGGACGAACAGCTATGGCTACACCTTC | CAISQGTNSYGYTF
. | TRBJ2-4 | . | TRBV6-5 | TGTGCCAGCAGTTCGAGCGAGGTCGCCAAAAACATTCAGTACTTC | CASSSSEVAKNIQYF
. | TRBJ2-7 | . | TRBV11-2 | TGTGCCAGCAGCTTAAGGGGACAGCGGGACTTAGACGAGCAGTACTTC | CASSLRGQRDLDEQYF
TRBD1 | TRBJ2-7 | . | TRBV10-3 | TGTGCCATCAGTCTCATCGGACAGGGAACGTACGAGCAGTACTTC | CAISLIGQGTYEQYF
. | TRBJ2-7 | . | TRBV7-9 | TGTGCCAGCAGCGGGGGCTCCTACGAGCAGTACTTC | CASSGGSYEQYF
. | TRBJ2-2 | . | TRBV11-2 | TGTGCCAGCAGTTCGCGGGAAGGAGTCAACACCGGGGAGCTGTTTTTT | CASSSREGVNTGELFF
TRBD1 | TRBJ1-1 | . | TRBV5-6 | TGTGCCAGCAGCTCATTAGACAGGGGGCGTACTGAAGCTTTCTTT | CASSSLDRGRTEAFF
TRBD1 | TRBJ1-1 | . | TRBV6-1 | TGTGCCAGCAGTGATGACAGGGGATCGAGAGCTTTCTTT | CASSDDRGSRAFF
. | TRBJ1-5 | . | TRBV6-6 | TGTGCCAGCAGAACCATCCCAGGGCCCCAGCATTTT | CASRTIPGPQHF
TRBD1 | TRBJ1-1 | . | TRBV27 | TGTGCCAGCAGTCGGACAGGAGGGAGCACTGAAGCTTTCTTT | CASSRTGGSTEAFF
TRBD1 | TRBJ1-2 | . | TRBV9 | TGTGCCAGCAGCTCCGGACAGGGGGACTCCTATGGCTACACCTTC | CASSSGQGDSYGYTF
. | TRBJ1-6 | . | TRBV5-1 | TGCGCCAGCAGCTTGCGGCAGTATAATTCACCCCTCCACTTT | CASSLRQYNSPLHF
. | TRBJ2-2 | . | TRBV9 | TGTGCCAGCAGCGTACTGGCCGGAGAGCTGTTTTTT | CASSVLAGELFF
TRBD1 | TRBJ2-7 | . | TRBV6-5 | TGTGCCAGCAGTTACGGGGACAGGGGAATATACGAGCAGTACTTC | CASSYGDRGIYEQYF
TRBD1 | TRBJ2-7 | . | TRBV7-8 | TGTGCCAGCAGCTTTCCCCGGGACAGGGCTAAAGAGCAGTACTTC | CASSFPRDRAKEQYF
. | TRBJ1-5 | . | TRBV11-2 | TGTGCCAGCAGCTTCGCAGGAGCACGGGATCAGCCCCAGCATTTT | CASSFAGARDQPQHF
TRBD2 | TRBJ2-5 | . | TRBV11-3 | TGTGCCAGCAGCAGCGGGGGTCGACAAGAGACCCAGTACTTC | CASSSGGRQETQYF
TRBD1 | TRBJ1-6 | once | TRBV27 | TGTGCCAGCAGTTTAGGAACAGGGGGCGTTGGTTCACCCCTCCACTTT | CASSLGTGGVGSPLHF
. | TRBJ2-3 | . | TRBV19 | TGTGCCAGTAAAACCCGGGGCAGCACAGATACGCAGTATTTT | CASKTRGSTDTQYF
TRBD1 | TRBJ2-7 | once | TRBV6-5 | TGTGCCAGCAGGGGGATACAGGGGGTAATGTACGAGCAGTACTTC | CASRGIQGVMYEQYF
TRBD1 | TRBJ1-5 | . | TRBV19 | TGTGCCAGTAGTCCGGGGACAGGATATAGCAATCAGCCCCAGCATTTT | CASSPGTGYSNQPQHF
TRBD1 | TRBJ1-5 | few | TRBV4-1 | TGCGCCAGCAGCCAAACTAGAAGGACAGGTGGGGAGCCCCAGCATTTT | CASSQTRRTGGEPQHF
. | TRBJ2-5 | . | TRBV5-1 | TGCGCCAGCAGCTTGGCCTCACCTATGGGCTGGTACTTC | CASSLASPMGWYF
. | TRBJ2-1 | . | TRBV7-2 | TGTGCCAGCAGCTTAGAGGGACAAGAGTTCTTC | CASSLEGQEFF